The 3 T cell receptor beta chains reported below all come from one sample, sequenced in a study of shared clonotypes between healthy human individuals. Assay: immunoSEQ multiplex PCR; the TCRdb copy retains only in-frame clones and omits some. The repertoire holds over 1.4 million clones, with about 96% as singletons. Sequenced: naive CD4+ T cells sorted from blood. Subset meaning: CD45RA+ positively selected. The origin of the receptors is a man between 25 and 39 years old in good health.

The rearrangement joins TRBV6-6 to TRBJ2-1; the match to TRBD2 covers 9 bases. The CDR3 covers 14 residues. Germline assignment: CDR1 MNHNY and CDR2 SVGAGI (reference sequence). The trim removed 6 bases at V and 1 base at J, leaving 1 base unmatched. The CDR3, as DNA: TGTGCCAGCAGAAGCGGGAGGTCCTACAATGAGCAGTTCTTC. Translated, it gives CASRSGRSYNEQFF.

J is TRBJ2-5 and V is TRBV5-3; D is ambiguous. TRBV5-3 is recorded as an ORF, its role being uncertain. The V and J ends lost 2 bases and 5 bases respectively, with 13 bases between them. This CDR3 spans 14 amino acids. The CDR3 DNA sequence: TGTGCCAGAAGCTTAATTGGGCCCGGCGAGACCCAGTACTTC. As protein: CARSLIGPGETQYF.

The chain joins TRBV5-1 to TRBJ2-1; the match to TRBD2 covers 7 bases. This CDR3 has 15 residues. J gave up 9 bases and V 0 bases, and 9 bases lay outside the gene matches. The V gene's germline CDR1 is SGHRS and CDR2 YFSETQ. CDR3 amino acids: CASSLGLAELIEQFF. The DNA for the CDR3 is TGCGCCAGCAGCTTGGGCCTAGCGGAGTTAATTGAGCAGTTCTTC.